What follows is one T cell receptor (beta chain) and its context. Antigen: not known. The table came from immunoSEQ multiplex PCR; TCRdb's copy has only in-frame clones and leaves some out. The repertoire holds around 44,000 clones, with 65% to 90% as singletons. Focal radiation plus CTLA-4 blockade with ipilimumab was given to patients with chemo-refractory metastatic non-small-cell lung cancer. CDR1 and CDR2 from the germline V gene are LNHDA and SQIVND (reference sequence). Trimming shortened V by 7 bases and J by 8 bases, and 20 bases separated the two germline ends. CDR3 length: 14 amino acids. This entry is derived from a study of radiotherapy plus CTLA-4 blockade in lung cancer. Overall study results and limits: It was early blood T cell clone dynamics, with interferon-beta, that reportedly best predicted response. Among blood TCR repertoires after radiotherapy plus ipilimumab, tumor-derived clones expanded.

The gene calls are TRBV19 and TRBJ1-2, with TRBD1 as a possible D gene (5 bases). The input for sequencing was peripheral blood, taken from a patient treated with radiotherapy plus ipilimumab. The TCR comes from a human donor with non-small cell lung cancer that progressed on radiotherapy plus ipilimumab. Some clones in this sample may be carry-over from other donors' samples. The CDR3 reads CASTSNWQGGGYTF. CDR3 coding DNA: TGTGCCAGTACCTCCAATTGGCAGGGTGGCGGCTACACCTTC.